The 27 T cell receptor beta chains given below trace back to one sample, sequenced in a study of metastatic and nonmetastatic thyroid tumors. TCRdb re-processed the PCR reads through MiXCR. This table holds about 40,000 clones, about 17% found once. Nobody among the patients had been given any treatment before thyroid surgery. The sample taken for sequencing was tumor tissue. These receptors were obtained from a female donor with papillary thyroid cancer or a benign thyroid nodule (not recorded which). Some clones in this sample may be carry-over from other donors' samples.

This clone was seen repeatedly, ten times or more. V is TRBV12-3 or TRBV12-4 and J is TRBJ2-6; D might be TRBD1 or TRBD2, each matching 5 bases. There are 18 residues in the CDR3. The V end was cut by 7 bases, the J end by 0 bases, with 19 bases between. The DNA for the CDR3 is TGTGCCAGCAACCCCGAGAGGGGCCTGGGCTCTGGGGCCAACGTCCTGACTTTC. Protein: CASNPERGLGSGANVLTF.

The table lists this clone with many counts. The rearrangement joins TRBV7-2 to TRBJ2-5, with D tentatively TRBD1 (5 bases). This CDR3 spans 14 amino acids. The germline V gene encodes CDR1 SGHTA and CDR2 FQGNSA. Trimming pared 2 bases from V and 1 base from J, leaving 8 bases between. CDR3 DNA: TGTGCCAGCAGCTTATCTGACAGCCAAGAGACCCAGTACTTC. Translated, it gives CASSLSDSQETQYF.

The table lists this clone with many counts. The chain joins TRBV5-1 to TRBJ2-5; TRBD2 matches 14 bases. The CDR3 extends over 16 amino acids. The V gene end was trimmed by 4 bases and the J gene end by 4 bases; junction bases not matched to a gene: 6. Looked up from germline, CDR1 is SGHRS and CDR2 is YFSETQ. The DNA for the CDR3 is TGCGCCAGCAGCCGACTAGCGGGAGGGCCGGGAGAGACCCAGTACTTC. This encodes CASSRLAGGPGETQYF.

As DNA, the CDR3 is TGTGCCAGTACCCATAGGGGAGGGTACTATGGCTACACCTTC. This encodes CASTHRGGYYGYTF. The chain has TRBV19 and TRBJ1-2; D might be TRBD1 (5 bases). The CDR3 covers 14 residues. Looked up from germline, CDR1 is LNHDA and CDR2 is SQIVND (reference sequence). V lost 7 bases and J 3 bases, leaving 15 bases between the germline ends.

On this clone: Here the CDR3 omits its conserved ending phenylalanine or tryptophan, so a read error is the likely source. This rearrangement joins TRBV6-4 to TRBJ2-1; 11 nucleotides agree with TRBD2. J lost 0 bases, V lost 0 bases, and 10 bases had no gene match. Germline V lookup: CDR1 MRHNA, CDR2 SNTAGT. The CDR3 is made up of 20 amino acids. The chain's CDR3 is CASSDSVLAGGLGSYNEQFL. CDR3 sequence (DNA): TGTGCCAGCAGTGACTCTGTCCTAGCGGGAGGTTTGGGCTCCTACAATGAGCAGTTCCTC.

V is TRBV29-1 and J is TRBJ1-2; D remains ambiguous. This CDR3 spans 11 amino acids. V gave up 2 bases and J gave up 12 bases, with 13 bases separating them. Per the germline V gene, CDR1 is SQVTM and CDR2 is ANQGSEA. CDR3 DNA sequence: TGCAGCGTTGAAATTGTTAAGGGAAACACCTTC. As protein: CSVEIVKGNTF.

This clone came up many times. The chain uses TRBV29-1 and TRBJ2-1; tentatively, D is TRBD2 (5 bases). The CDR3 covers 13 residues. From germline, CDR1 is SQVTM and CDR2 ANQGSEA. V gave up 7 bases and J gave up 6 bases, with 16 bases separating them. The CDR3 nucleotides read TGCAGCGCTGGGGTCAAGAGGGCCAATGAGCAGTTCTTC. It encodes CSAGVKRANEQFF.

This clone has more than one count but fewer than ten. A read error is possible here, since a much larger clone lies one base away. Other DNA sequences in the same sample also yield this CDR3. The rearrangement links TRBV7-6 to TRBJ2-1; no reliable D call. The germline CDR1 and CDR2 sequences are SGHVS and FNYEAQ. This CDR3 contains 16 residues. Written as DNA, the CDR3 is TGTGCCAGCAGCTCCGATTGGACGATCTCCTACAATGAGCAATTCTTC. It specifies CASSSDWTISYNEQFF.

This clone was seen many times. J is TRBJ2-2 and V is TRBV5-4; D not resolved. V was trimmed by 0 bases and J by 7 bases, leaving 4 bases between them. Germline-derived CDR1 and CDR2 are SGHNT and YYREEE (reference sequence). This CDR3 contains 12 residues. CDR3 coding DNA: TGTGCCAGCAGCTTGGTGGTCGGGGAGCTGTTTTTT. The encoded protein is CASSLVVGELFF.

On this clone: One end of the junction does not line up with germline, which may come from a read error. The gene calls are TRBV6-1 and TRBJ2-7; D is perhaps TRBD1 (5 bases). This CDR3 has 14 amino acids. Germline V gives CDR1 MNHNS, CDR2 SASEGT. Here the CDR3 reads CASTTGRVSYDQYF. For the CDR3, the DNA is TGTGCCAGCACTACAGGTCGGGTCTCCTACGATCAGTACTTC.

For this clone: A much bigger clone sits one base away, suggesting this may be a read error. CDR3 loop: CTISEARLEGVYEQYF. CDR3 sequence (DNA): TGTACCATCAGTGAGGCGAGACTAGAGGGAGTCTACGAGCAGTACTTC. The chain has TRBV10-3 and TRBJ2-7; D may be TRBD2 (6 bases). The germline V gene encodes CDR1 ENHRY and CDR2 SYGVKD. The CDR3 contains 16 residues.

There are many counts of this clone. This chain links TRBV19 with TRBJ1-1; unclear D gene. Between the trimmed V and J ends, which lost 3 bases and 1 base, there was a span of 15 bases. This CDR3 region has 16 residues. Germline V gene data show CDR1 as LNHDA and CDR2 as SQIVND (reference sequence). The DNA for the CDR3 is TGTGCCAGTAGTATTACTGTGGGCTTCAAGAACACTGAAGCTTTCTTT. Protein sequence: CASSITVGFKNTEAFF.

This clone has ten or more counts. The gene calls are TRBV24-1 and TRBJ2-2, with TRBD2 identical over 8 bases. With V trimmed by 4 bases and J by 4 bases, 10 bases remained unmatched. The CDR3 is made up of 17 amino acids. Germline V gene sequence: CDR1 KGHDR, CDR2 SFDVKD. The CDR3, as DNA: TGTGCCACCAGTGACCAGCCTGTAAGCGGGAGCACCGGGGAGCTGTTTTTT. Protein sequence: CATSDQPVSGSTGELFF.

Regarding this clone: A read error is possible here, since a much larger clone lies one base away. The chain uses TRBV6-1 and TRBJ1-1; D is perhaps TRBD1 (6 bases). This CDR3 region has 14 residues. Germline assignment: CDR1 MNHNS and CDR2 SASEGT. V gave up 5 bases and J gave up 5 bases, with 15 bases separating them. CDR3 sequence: CASSPQGSRTEAFF. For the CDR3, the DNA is TGTGCCAGCAGTCCCCAGGGGTCGCGTACTGAAGCTTTCTTT.

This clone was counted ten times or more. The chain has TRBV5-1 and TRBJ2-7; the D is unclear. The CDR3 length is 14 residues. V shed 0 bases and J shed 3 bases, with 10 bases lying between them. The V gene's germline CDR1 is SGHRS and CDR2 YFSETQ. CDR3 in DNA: TGCGCCAGCAGCTTGGCTTCCCAAATCTACGAGCAGTACTTC. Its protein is CASSLASQIYEQYF.

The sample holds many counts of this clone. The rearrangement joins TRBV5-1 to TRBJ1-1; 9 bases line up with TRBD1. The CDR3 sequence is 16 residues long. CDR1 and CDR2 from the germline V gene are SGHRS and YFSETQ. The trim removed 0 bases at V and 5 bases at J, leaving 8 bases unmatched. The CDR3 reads CASSLEGTGGLTEAFF. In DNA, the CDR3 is TGCGCCAGCAGCTTGGAAGGAACAGGGGGCTTAACTGAAGCTTTCTTT. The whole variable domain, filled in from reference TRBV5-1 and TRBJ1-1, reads KAGVTQTPRYLIKTRGQQVTLSCSPISGHRSVSWYQQTPGQGLQFLFEYFSETQRNKGNFPGRFSGRQFSNSRSEMNVSTLELGDSALYLCASSLEGTGGLTEAFFGQGTRLTVV.

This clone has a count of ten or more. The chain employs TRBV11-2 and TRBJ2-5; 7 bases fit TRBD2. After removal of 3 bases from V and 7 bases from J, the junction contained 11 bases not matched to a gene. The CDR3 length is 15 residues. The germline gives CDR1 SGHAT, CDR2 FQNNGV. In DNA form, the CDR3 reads TGTGCCAGCAGCTTTAGATCGGAAACGGGGGGGACCCAGTACTTC. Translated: CASSFRSETGGTQYF.

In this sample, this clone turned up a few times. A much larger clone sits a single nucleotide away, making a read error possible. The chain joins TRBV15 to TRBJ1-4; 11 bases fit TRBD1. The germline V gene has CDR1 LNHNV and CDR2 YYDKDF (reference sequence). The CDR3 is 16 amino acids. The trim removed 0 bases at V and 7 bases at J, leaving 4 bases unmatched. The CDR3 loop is CATSRDVDRGPEKLFF. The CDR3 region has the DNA TGTGCCACCAGCAGAGATGTGGACAGGGGGCCTGAAAAACTGTTTTTT. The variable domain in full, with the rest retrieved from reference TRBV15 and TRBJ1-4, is DAMVIQNPRYQVTQFGKPVTLSCSQTLNHNVMYWYQQKSSQAPKLLFHYYDKDFNNEADTPDNFQSRRPNTSFCFLDIRSPGLGDTAMYLCATSRDVDRGPEKLFFGSGTQLSVL.

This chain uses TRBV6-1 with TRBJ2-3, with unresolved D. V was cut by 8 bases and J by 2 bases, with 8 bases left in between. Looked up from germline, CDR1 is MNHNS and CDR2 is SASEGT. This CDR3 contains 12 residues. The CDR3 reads CASGANTDTQYF. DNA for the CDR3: TGTGCCAGCGGTGCTAACACAGATACGCAGTATTTT.

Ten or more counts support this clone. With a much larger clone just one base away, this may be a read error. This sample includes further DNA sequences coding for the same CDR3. The CDR3 protein is CACPGQLNEQFF. The CDR3 nucleotides read TGTGCCTGTCCGGGACAGCTTAATGAACAGTTCTTC. The chain is built from TRBV30 and TRBJ2-1, with 7 nucleotides matching TRBD1. The CDR3 length is 12 residues. Germline CDR1 GTSNPN, CDR2 SVGIG (reference sequence).

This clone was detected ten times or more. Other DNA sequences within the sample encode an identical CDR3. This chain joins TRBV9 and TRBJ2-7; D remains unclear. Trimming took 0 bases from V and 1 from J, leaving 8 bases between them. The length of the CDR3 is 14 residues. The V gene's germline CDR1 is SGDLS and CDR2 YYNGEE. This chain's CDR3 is CASSVGSDSYEQYF. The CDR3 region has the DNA TGTGCCAGCAGCGTAGGGTCAGATTCCTACGAGCAGTACTTC. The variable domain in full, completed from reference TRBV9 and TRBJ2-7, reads DSGVTQTPKHLITATGQRVTLRCSPRSGDLSVYWYQQSLDQGLQFLIQYYNGEERAKGNILERFSAQQFPDLHSELNLSSLELGDSALYFCASSVGSDSYEQYFGPGTRLTVT.

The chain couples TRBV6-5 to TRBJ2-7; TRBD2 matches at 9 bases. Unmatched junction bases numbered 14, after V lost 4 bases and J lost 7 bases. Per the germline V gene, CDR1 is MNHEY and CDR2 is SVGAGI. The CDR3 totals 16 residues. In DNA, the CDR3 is TGTGCCAGCAGTTCACTCGGGCTAGCGGGGCCTGGAGAGCAGTACTTC. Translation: CASSSLGLAGPGEQYF.

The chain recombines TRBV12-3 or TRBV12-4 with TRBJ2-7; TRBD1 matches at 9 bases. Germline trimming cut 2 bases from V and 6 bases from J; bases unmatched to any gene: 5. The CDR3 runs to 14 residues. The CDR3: CASSLRDRVSEQYF. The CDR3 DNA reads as TGTGCCAGCAGTTTACGGGACAGGGTTTCCGAGCAGTACTTC.

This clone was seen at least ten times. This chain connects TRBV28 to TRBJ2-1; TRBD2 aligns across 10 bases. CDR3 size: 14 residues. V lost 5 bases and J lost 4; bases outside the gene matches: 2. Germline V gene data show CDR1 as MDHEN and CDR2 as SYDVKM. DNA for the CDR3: TGTGCCAGCAGTCGACTAGCGGGTTACAATGAGCAGTTCTTC. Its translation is CASSRLAGYNEQFF.

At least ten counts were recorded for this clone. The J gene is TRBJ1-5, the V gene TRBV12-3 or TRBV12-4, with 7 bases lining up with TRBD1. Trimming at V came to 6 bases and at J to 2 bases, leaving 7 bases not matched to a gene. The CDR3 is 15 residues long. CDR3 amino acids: CASSISGGGNQPQHF. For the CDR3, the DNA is TGTGCCAGCAGCATATCAGGGGGTGGCAATCAGCCCCAGCATTTT.

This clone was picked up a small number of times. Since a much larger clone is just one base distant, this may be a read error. The CDR3 DNA reads as TGCAGTGCTAGAGCCCCCTGTGTTCCCTACGAGCAGTACTTC. Amino acids: CSARAPCVPYEQYF. The rearrangement joins TRBV20-1 to TRBJ2-7; D remains ambiguous. CDR3 length: 14 residues. V was shortened by 1 base and J by 2 bases, with 12 bases between the two germline ends. Germline V lookup: CDR1 DFQATT, CDR2 SNEGSKA (reference sequence).

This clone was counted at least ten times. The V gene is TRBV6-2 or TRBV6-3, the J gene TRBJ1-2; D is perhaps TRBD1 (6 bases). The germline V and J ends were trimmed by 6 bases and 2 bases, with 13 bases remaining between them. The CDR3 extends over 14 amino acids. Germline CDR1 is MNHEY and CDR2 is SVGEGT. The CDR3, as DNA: TGTGCCAGCAGCCCTGGACAGTTAAACTATGGCTACACCTTC. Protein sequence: CASSPGQLNYGYTF.